This T cell receptor beta chain was sequenced during a study of identical twins. The CDR3 runs 14 residues. V was trimmed by 5 bases and J by 0 bases, leaving 11 bases between them. This clonotype was counted between two and nine times. What it binds is not known. Study-wide points: Twins' excess sharing was less marked for out-of-frame beta sequences.

cDNA carried unique molecular identifiers, and a universal primer site was added by template switching. TCRdb ran MiXCR on the 5' RACE reads and lists one entry per CDR3 protein. This sample carries 500,000 to 600,000 distinct CDR3 sequences, roughly a fifth of them seen once, and the ten largest clones take 0.91%. The same data also went into a second study, on T cells expressing NK-cell markers. That source notes: Source material for TCR beta repertoires consisted of sorted CD3+CD56+NKG2C+, CD3+CD56+NKG2C- and CD3+CD56-NKG2C+ T cells. In several donors, dominant clonotypes made up about 25-65% of CD3+CD56-NKG2C+ cells.

V usage is TRBV12-3 or TRBV12-4 and J usage is TRBJ2-7; D uncertain. Sequenced sample: CD4+ T cells sorted from blood. The TCR originated in a woman between 18 and 30 years old in good health. CDR3 nucleotides: TGTGCCAGCAGTACCGGACGGATCTCCTACGAGCAGTACTTC. It translates to CASSTGRISYEQYF.